This TCR beta chain is from a study of a mutant IDH1 vaccine in newly diagnosed glioma. Per germline, CDR1 SGHRS and CDR2 YFSETQ. This CDR3 region has 14 residues. Trimming pared 4 bases from V and 0 bases from J, leaving 8 bases between. The table came from immunoSEQ multiplex PCR; TCRdb's copy has only in-frame clones and leaves some out. The sample includes 70,000 to 100,000 clones, roughly 80% of them seen just once. Specified time point: baseline, week 1 (first vaccination visit). Treatment specified: pre-vaccination baseline after standard-of-care therapy. The sequence was obtained from a man aged 40-50 years with glioma. Some clones in this sample may be carry-over from other donors' samples. Here the sequenced sample was PBMCs, taken from a glioma patient treated with radiotherapy, temozolomide or both. This chain joins TRBV5-1 and TRBJ1-3; D is unclear. CDR3 in amino acids: CASSPAVSGNTIYF. The CDR3 DNA reads TGCGCCAGCAGCCCTGCGGTCTCTGGAAACACCATATATTTT.